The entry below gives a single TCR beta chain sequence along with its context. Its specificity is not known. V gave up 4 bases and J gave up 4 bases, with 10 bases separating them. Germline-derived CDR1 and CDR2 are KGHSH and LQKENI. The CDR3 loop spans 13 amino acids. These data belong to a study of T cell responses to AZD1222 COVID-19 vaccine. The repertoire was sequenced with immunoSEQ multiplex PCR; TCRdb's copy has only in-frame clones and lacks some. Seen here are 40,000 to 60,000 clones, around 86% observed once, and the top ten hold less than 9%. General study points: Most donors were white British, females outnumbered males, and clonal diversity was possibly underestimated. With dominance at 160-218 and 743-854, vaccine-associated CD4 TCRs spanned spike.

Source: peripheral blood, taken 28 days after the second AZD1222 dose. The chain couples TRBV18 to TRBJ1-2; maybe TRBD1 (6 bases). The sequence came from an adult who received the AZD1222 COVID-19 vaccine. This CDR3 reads CASSLQGVYGYTF. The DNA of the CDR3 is TGTGCCAGCTCACTACAGGGAGTCTATGGCTACACCTTC.